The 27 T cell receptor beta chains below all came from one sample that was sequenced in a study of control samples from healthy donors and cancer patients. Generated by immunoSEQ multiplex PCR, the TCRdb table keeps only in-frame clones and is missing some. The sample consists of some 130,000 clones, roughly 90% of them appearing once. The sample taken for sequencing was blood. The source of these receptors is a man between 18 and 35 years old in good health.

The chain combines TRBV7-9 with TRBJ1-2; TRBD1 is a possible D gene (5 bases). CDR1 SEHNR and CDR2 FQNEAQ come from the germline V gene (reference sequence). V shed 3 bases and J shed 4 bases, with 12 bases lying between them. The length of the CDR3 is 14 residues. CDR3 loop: CASSLESQGYGYTF. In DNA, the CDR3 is TGTGCCAGCAGCTTGGAAAGCCAGGGCTATGGCTACACCTTC.

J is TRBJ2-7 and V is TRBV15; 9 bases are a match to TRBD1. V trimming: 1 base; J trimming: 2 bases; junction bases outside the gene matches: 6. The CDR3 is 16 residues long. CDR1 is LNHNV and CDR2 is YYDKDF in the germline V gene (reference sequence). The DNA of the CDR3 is TGTGCCACCAGCAGAGGAACCGGGACAGGGACCTACGAGCAGTACTTC. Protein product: CATSRGTGTGTYEQYF.

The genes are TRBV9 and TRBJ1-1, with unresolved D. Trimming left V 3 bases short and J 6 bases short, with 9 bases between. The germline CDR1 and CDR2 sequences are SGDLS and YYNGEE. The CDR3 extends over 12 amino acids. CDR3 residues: CASSGPHPEAFF. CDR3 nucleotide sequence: TGTGCCAGCAGCGGACCTCATCCTGAAGCTTTCTTT.

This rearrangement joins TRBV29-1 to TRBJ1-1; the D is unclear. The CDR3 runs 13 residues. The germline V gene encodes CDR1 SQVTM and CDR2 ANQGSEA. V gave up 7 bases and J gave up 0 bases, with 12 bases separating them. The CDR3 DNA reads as TGCAGCGGGGCAGGCCGAATGAACACTGAAGCTTTCTTT. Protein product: CSGAGRMNTEAFF.

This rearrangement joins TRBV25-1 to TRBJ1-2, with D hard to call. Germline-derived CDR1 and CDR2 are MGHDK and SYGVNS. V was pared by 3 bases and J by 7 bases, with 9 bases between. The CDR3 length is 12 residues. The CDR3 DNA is TGTGCCAGCAGTGAGCCCCCACGTGGCTACACCTTC. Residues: CASSEPPRGYTF.

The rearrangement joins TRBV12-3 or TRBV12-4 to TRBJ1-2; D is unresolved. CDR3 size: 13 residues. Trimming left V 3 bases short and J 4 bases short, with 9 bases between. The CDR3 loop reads CASSFRRIYGYTF. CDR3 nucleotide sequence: TGTGCCAGCAGTTTTCGACGTATCTATGGCTACACCTTC.

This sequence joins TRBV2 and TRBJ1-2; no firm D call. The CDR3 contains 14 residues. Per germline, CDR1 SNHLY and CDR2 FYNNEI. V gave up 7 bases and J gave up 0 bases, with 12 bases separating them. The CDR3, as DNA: TGTGCCAGCAATCAAAGGGCTCCTAACTATGGCTACACCTTC. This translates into CASNQRAPNYGYTF. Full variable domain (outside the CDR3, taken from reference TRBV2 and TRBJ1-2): EPEVTQTPSHQVTQMGQEVILRCVPISNHLYFYWYRQILGQKVEFLVSFYNNEISEKSEIFDDQFSVERPDGSNFTLKIRSTKLEDSAMYFCASNQRAPNYGYTFGSGTRLTVV.

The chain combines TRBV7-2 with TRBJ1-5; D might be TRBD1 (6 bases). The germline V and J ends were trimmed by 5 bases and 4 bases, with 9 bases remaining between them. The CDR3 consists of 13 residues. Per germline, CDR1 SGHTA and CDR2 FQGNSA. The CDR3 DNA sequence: TGTGCCAGCAGCCTCGACAGGAATCAGCCCCAGCATTTT. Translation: CASSLDRNQPQHF.

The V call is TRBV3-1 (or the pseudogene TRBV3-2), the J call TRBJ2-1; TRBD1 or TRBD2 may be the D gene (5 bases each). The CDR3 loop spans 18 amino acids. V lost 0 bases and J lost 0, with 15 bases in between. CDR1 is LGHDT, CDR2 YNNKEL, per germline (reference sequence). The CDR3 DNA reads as TGTGCCAGCAGCCAAGATGGTGACAGCGGCCTCTCCTACAATGAGCAGTTCTTC. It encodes CASSQDGDSGLSYNEQFF.

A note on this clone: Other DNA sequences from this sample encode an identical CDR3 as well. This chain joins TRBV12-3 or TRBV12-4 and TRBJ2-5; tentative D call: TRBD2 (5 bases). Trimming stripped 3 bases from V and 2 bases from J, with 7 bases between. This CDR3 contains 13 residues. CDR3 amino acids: CASSFRGQETQYF. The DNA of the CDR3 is TGTGCCAGCAGTTTCCGGGGACAAGAGACCCAGTACTTC.

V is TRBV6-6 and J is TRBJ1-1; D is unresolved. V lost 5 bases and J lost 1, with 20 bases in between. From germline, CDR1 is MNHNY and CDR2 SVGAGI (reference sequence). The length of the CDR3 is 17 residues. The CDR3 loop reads CASSPPVRYGGNTEAFF. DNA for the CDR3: TGTGCCAGCAGTCCACCGGTACGTTATGGCGGGAACACTGAAGCTTTCTTT.

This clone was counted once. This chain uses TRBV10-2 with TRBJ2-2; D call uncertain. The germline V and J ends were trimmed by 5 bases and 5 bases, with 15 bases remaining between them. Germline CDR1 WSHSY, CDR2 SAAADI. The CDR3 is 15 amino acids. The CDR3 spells CASSRTVDGTGELFF. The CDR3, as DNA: TGCGCCAGCAGTCGGACGGTGGACGGAACCGGGGAGCTGTTTTTT.

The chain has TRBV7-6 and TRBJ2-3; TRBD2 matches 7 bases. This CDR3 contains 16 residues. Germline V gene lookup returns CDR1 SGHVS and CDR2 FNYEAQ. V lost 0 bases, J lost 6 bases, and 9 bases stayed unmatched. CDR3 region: CASSLAGWTRVDTQYF. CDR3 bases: TGTGCCAGCAGCTTAGCCGGGTGGACTAGAGTGGATACGCAGTATTTT. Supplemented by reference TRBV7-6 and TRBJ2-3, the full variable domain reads GAGVSQSPRYKVTKRGQDVALRCDPISGHVSLYWYRQALGQGPEFLTYFNYEAQQDKSGLPNDRFSAERPEGSISTLTIQRTEQRDSAMYRCASSLAGWTRVDTQYFGPGTRLTVL.

CDR3 protein: CASSFSGGLYNEQFF. The CDR3 nucleotides read TGTGCCAGCAGTTTTAGCGGGGGGTTATACAATGAGCAGTTCTTC. The chain employs TRBV28 and TRBJ2-1; TRBD2 aligns across 10 bases. The germline gives CDR1 MDHEN, CDR2 SYDVKM. V lost 3 bases to trimming and J lost 4 bases; unmatched junction nucleotides: 3. The CDR3 spans 15 residues.

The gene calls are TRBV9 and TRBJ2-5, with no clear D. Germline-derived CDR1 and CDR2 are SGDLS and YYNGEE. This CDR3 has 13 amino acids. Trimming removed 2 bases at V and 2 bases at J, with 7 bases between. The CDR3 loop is CASSVLPQETQYF. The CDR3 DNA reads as TGTGCCAGCAGCGTCCTACCTCAAGAGACCCAGTACTTC.

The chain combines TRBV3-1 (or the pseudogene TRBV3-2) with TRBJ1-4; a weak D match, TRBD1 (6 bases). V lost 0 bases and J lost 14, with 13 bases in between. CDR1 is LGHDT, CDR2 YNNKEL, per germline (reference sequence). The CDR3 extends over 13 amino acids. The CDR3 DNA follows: TGTGCCAGCAGCCAAGATCAAGGGGGGACCCTGTTTTTT. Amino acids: CASSQDQGGTLFF.

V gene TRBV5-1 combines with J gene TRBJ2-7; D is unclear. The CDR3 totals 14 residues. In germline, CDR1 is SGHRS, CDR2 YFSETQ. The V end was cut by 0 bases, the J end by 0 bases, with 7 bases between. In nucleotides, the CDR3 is TGCGCCAGCAGCTTGGGCCCCGGCTCCTACGAGCAGTACTTC. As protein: CASSLGPGSYEQYF.

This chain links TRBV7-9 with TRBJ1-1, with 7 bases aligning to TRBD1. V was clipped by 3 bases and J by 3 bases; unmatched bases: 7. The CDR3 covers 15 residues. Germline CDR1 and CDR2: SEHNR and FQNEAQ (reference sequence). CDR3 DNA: TGTGCCAGCAGCTTTCGGACAGGAAGGGACACTGAAGCTTTCTTT. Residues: CASSFRTGRDTEAFF. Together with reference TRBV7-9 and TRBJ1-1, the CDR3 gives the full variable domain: DTGVSQNPRHKITKRGQNVTFRCDPISEHNRLYWYRQTLGQGPEFLTYFQNEAQLEKSRLLSDRFSAERPKGSFSTLEIQRTEQGDSAMYLCASSFRTGRDTEAFFGQGTRLTVV.

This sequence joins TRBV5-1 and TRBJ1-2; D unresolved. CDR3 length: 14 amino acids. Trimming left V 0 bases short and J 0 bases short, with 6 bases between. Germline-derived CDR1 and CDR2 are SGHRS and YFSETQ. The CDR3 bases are TGCGCCAGCAGCTTGGAAGGAGCTAACTATGGCTACACCTTC. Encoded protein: CASSLEGANYGYTF.

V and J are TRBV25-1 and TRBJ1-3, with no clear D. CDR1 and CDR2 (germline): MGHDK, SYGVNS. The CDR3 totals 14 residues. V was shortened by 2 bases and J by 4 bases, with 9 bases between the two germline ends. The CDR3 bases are TGTGCCAGCAGTGAACATGACGGAGGAAACACCATATATTTT. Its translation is CASSEHDGGNTIYF. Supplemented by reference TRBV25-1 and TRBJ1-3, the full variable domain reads EADIYQTPRYLVIGTGKKITLECSQTMGHDKMYWYQQDPGMELHLIHYSYGVNSTEKGDLSSESTVSRIRTEHFPLTLESARPSHTSQYLCASSEHDGGNTIYFGEGSWLTVV.

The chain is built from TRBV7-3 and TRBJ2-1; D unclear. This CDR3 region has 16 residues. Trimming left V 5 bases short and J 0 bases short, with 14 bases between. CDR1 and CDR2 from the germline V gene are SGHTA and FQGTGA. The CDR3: CASSRLGPSSYNEQFF. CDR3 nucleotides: TGTGCCAGCAGCCGGCTGGGCCCAAGCTCCTACAATGAGCAGTTCTTC.

The CDR3 nucleotides read TGTGCCAGCAGCCTATTTTCAGGGCATTGGAAGACCCAGTACTTC. Translation gives CASSLFSGHWKTQYF. The V and J genes are TRBV6-6 and TRBJ2-5, with D possibly matching TRBD1 (5 bases). V lost 6 bases and J lost 6, with 20 bases in between. Germline loops: CDR1 MNHNY, CDR2 SVGAGI (reference sequence). This CDR3 region has 15 residues.

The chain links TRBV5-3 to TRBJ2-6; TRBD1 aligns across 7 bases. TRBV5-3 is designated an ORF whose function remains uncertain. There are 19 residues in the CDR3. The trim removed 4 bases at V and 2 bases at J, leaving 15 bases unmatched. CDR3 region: CARSLGWGQPFPGANVLTF. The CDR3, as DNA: TGTGCCAGAAGCCTGGGGTGGGGACAGCCCTTCCCTGGGGCCAACGTCCTGACTTTC.

The CDR3 bases are TGTGCCAGCAGCTACGGACAGGGGATGAACACTGAAGCTTTCTTT. Amino acids: CASSYGQGMNTEAFF. J is TRBJ1-1 and V is TRBV2, with 9 bases matching TRBD1. V lost 6 bases, J lost 0 bases, and 5 bases stayed unmatched. Germline V gene lookup returns CDR1 SNHLY and CDR2 FYNNEI. The length of the CDR3 is 15 residues.

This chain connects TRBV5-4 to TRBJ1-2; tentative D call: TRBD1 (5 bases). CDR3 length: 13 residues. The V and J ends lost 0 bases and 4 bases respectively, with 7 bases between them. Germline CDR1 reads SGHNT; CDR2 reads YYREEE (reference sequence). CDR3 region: CASSLAQGYGYTF. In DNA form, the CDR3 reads TGTGCCAGCAGCTTGGCGCAGGGCTATGGCTACACCTTC.

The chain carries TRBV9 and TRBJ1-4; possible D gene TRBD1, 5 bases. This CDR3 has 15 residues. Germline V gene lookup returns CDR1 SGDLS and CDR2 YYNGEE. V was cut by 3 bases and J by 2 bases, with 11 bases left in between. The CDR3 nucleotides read TGTGCCAGCAGCGAGCAGGGATCCACTAATGAAAAACTGTTTTTT. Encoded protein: CASSEQGSTNEKLFF.

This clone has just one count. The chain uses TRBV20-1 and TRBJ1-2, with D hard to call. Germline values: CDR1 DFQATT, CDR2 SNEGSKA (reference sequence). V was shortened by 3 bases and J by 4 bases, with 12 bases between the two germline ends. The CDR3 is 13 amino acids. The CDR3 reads CSASPLSFYGYTF. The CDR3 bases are TGCAGTGCTAGTCCCCTCTCGTTCTATGGCTACACCTTC.